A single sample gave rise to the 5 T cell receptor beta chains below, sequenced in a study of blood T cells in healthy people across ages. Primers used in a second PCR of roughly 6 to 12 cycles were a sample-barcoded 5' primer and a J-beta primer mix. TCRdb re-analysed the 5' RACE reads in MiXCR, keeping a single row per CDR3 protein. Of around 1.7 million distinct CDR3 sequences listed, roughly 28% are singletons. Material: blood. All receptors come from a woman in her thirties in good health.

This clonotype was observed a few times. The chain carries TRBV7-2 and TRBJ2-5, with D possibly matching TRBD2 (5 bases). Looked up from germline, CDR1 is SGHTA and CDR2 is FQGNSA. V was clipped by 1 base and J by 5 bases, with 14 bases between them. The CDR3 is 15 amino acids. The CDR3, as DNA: TGTGCCAGCAGCTTAGGTGCCGGGGTCACGGAGACCCAGTACTTC. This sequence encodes CASSLGAGVTETQYF.

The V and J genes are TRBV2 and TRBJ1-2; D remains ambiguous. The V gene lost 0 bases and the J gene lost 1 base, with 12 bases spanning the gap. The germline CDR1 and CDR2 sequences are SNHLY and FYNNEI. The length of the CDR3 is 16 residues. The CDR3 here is CASSEARSRNNYGYTF. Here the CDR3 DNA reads TGTGCCAGCAGTGAAGCGCGGAGCAGGAATAACTATGGCTACACCTTC.

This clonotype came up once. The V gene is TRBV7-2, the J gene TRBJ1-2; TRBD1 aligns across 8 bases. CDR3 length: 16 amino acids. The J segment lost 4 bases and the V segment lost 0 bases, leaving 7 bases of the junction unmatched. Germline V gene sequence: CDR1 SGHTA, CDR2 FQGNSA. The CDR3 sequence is CASSLASQGASYGYTF. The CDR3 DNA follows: TGTGCCAGCAGCTTAGCGTCCCAGGGGGCGAGCTATGGCTACACCTTC.

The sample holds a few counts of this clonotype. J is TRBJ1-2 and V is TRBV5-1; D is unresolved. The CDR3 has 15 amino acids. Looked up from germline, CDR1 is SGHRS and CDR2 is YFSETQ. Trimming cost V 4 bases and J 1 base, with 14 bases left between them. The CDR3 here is CASSPPGADNYGYTF. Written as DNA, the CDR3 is TGCGCCAGCAGCCCTCCAGGAGCCGATAACTATGGCTACACCTTC.

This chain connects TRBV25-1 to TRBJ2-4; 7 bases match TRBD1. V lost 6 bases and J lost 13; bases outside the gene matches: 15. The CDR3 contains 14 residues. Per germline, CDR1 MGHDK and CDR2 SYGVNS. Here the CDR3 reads CASRGTETGPQQYF. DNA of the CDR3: TGTGCCAGCAGAGGGACCGAGACAGGGCCACAGCAGTACTTC.